The 23 T cell receptor beta chains presented below share a single source sample, sequenced in a study of cytomegalovirus exposure and HLA in healthy donors. The study ran its PCR with 60 Vbeta and 13 Jbeta primers. The method was immunoSEQ multiplex PCR; TCRdb's version includes in-frame clones alone and lacks a portion of them. The sample gives more than 95,000 clones, roughly 66% of which show up once; approximately 4.3% is in the top ten. The material sequenced was PBMCs. These receptors all stem from a man between 60 and 75 years old in good health and CMV-seropositive.

The rearrangement joins TRBV28 to TRBJ1-2; 7 nucleotides align to TRBD1. The CDR3 is 16 residues long. Trimming cost V 6 bases and J 6 bases; bases outside gene matches: 16. Germline CDR1 and CDR2: MDHEN and SYDVKM. CDR3: CASSYRSGGIGHGYTF. As DNA, the CDR3 is TGTGCCAGCAGCTATCGATCAGGGGGAATAGGTCATGGCTACACCTTC.

The rearrangement uses TRBV5-1 and TRBJ1-1, with 11 nucleotides matching TRBD1. The length of the CDR3 is 15 residues. J lost 5 bases, V lost 4 bases, and 7 bases had no gene match. In germline, CDR1 is SGHRS, CDR2 YFSETQ. CDR3 bases: TGCGCCAGCAGCGTGGGACAGGGGGATAAAACTGAAGCTTTCTTT. Its translation is CASSVGQGDKTEAFF.

V gene TRBV5-4 combines with J gene TRBJ2-5, with TRBD1 identical over 7 bases. This CDR3 contains 14 residues. The V and J ends lost 4 bases and 5 bases, in that order; junction bases with no gene match: 8. Germline assignment: CDR1 SGHNT and CDR2 YYREEE (reference sequence). The CDR3 sequence: CASSAGGTHETQYF. The DNA for the CDR3 is TGTGCCAGCAGCGCAGGGGGAACACATGAGACCCAGTACTTC.

The chain has TRBV7-2 and TRBJ2-7; 11 bases are a match to TRBD2. The CDR3 is 17 residues long. Trimming at V came to 0 bases and at J to 2 bases, leaving 6 bases not matched to a gene. Germline CDR1 and CDR2: SGHTA and FQGNSA. The CDR3 DNA follows: TGTGCCAGCAGCTTAGCTAGCGGGGGGGAAATACCCTACGAGCAGTACTTC. Translating it yields CASSLASGGEIPYEQYF. Full variable domain (outside the CDR3, taken from reference TRBV7-2 and TRBJ2-7): GAGVSQSPSNKVTEKGKDVELRCDPISGHTALYWYRQSLGQGLEFLIYFQGNSAPDKSGLPSDRFSAERTGGSVSTLTIQRTQQEDSAVYLCASSLASGGEIPYEQYFGPGTRLTVT.

The V and J genes are TRBV29-1 and TRBJ1-2; no reliable D call. CDR3 length: 14 amino acids. Germline-derived CDR1 and CDR2 are SQVTM and ANQGSEA. V lost 4 bases, J lost 1 base, and 13 bases lay in between. The CDR3 is CSVGLPEGNYGYTF. The CDR3, as DNA: TGCAGCGTTGGTCTCCCCGAGGGTAACTATGGCTACACCTTC.

V usage is TRBV10-3 and J usage is TRBJ1-3; 9 nucleotides align to TRBD1. The CDR3 totals 15 residues. Trimming took 7 bases from V and 4 from J; bases not matched to a gene: 8. The germline V gene has CDR1 ENHRY and CDR2 SYGVKD. The CDR3 DNA reads TGTGCCATCACCCCCGGACAGGGGAAAGGAAACACCATATATTTT. This codes for CAITPGQGKGNTIYF.

This clone showed up just a few times. The chain links TRBV28 to TRBJ1-5; D call uncertain. CDR3 length equals 14 residues. CDR1 is MDHEN and CDR2 is SYDVKM in the germline V gene. The V gene lost 9 bases and the J gene lost 3 bases, with 15 bases spanning the gap. The CDR3 sequence is CASNTRRNNQPQHF. The CDR3 DNA sequence: TGTGCCAGTAACACGAGGAGGAACAATCAGCCCCAGCATTTT.

This clone was counted only a few times. The rearrangement links TRBV19 to TRBJ2-3, with D maybe TRBD1 (5 bases). The CDR3 has 15 amino acids. The germline V and J ends were trimmed by 0 bases and 5 bases, with 12 bases remaining between them. CDR1 is LNHDA and CDR2 is SQIVND in the germline V gene (reference sequence). CDR3 nucleotides: TGTGCCAGTAGTATAGATCTAGGGGCAATAGATACGCAGTATTTT. Its translation: CASSIDLGAIDTQYF.

The chain joins TRBV5-8 to TRBJ2-3, with 9 positions matching TRBD1. The V and J ends lost 5 bases and 3 bases, in that order; junction bases with no gene match: 7. This CDR3 is built from 15 residues. The germline gives CDR1 SGHTS, CDR2 YDEGEE. The CDR3 is CASSSRDRVTDTQYF. For the CDR3, the DNA is TGTGCCAGCAGTTCACGGGACAGGGTTACAGATACGCAGTATTTT.

This clone was detected only once. V gene TRBV5-1 combines with J gene TRBJ2-5, with 14 bases identical to TRBD2. Germline CDR1 reads SGHRS; CDR2 reads YFSETQ. The CDR3 runs 14 residues. The ends lost 7 bases at V and 3 bases at J; junction bases unmatched: 2. The CDR3 here is CASRGLAGEETQYF. CDR3 nucleotides: TGCGCCAGCCGGGGACTAGCGGGGGAAGAGACCCAGTACTTC.

The chain carries TRBV11-2 and TRBJ2-7; weak D call: TRBD2 (5 bases). The V gene lost 5 bases and the J gene lost 2 bases, with 25 bases spanning the gap. Germline V gives CDR1 SGHAT, CDR2 FQNNGV. There are 18 residues in the CDR3. In DNA, the CDR3 is TGTGCCAGCAGCCCCTCTCTCTCGCCGGGAACAGAAGCCTACGAGCAGTACTTC. Protein sequence: CASSPSLSPGTEAYEQYF.

The CDR3 coding sequence is TGTGCCAGTAGTATCACCGGGAAGAACACTGAAGCTTTCTTT. This sequence encodes CASSITGKNTEAFF. V usage is TRBV19 and J usage is TRBJ1-1; D is uncertain. V gave up 3 bases and J gave up 1 base, with 9 bases separating them. CDR1 is LNHDA and CDR2 is SQIVND in the germline V gene (reference sequence). This CDR3 has 14 residues.

The rearrangement links TRBV4-2 to TRBJ1-2; 8 nucleotides agree with TRBD1. This CDR3 is built from 14 residues. CDR1 is LGHNA and CDR2 is YNFKEQ in the germline V gene. The V segment lost 3 bases and the J segment 4 bases; nucleotides outside the gene matches: 4. The CDR3 protein is CASSQDRESYGYTF. In nucleotides, the CDR3 is TGTGCCAGCAGCCAGGACAGGGAGAGCTATGGCTACACCTTC.

V gene TRBV10-3 combines with J gene TRBJ2-7; TRBD2 agrees at 7 bases. The V gene end was trimmed by 2 bases and the J gene end by 3 bases; junction bases not matched to a gene: 1. CDR1 and CDR2 (germline): ENHRY, SYGVKD. CDR3 length: 13 residues. CDR3 DNA: TGTGCCATCAGTGAGGAGCGGGACTACGAGCAGTACTTC. Amino acid sequence: CAISEERDYEQYF.

The chain employs TRBV4-1 and TRBJ1-6, with D uncertain. V was trimmed by 1 base and J by 7 bases, leaving 11 bases between them. Germline V lookup: CDR1 MGHRA, CDR2 YSYEKL. The CDR3 contains 15 residues. CDR3 nucleotide sequence: TGCGCCAGCAGCCAAGGAAGAGTCGGGAATTCACCCCTCCACTTT. It encodes CASSQGRVGNSPLHF.

J is TRBJ1-5 and V is TRBV13, with no clear D. This CDR3 comprises 12 residues. The germline V gene encodes CDR1 PRHDT and CDR2 FYEKMQ (reference sequence). Trimming removed 6 bases at V and 6 bases at J, with 9 bases between. CDR3 sequence reads: CASSRGVQPQHF. In nucleotides, the CDR3 is TGTGCCAGCAGTCGAGGAGTTCAGCCCCAGCATTTT.

This chain uses TRBV28 with TRBJ1-5; 7 bases are a match to TRBD1. The germline V gene has CDR1 MDHEN and CDR2 SYDVKM. The CDR3 sequence is 15 residues long. Trimming took 6 bases from V and 4 from J; bases not matched to a gene: 9. CDR3 sequence (DNA): TGTGCCAGCAGAAACAAACAGGGGCCGAATCAGCCCCAGCATTTT. Translation gives CASRNKQGPNQPQHF.

CDR3 amino acids: CASSELPGDSTEAFF. The CDR3 DNA sequence: TGTGCCAGCAGCGAGCTTCCGGGGGACAGCACTGAAGCTTTCTTT. The genes are TRBV9 and TRBJ1-1; 7 bases are a match to TRBD1. This CDR3 has 15 residues. The J segment lost 4 bases and the V segment lost 3 bases, leaving 9 bases of the junction unmatched. The germline gives CDR1 SGDLS, CDR2 YYNGEE.

This clone was counted between two and nine times. The rearrangement uses TRBV5-1 and TRBJ1-1, with 11 bases lining up with TRBD1. There are 14 residues in the CDR3. V was pared by 4 bases and J by 4 bases, with 3 bases of the junction left unmatched. Germline V gene data show CDR1 as SGHRS and CDR2 as YFSETQ. Here the CDR3 reads CASSGGTGGTEAFF. The CDR3 DNA reads as TGCGCCAGCAGCGGCGGGACAGGGGGCACTGAAGCTTTCTTT.

The V gene is TRBV5-1, the J gene TRBJ1-1; D not resolved. The ends were cut back, 7 bases at V and 0 bases at J, with 10 bases in the middle. Germline V gene lookup returns CDR1 SGHRS and CDR2 YFSETQ. This CDR3 comprises 13 residues. The CDR3 DNA reads as TGCGCCAGCGCGGCGGAAATGAACACTGAAGCTTTCTTT. This translates into CASAAEMNTEAFF.

This sequence joins TRBV10-1 and TRBJ1-6, with D perhaps TRBD1 (6 bases). V lost 2 bases and J 10 bases, leaving 12 bases between the germline ends. The length of the CDR3 is 14 residues. CDR1 and CDR2 from the germline V gene are WNHNN and SYGVQD (reference sequence). Written as DNA, the CDR3 is TGCGCCAGCAGTGAGAGCCAGGGGAACTCACCCCTCCACTTT. Translated, it gives CASSESQGNSPLHF.

This chain uses TRBV15 with TRBJ2-1; TRBD2 matches 9 bases. Unmatched junction bases numbered 6, after V lost 1 base and J lost 8 bases. The CDR3 is 15 residues long. Germline V gene lookup returns CDR1 LNHNV and CDR2 YYDKDF (reference sequence). DNA of the CDR3: TGTGCCACCAGCAGAGGTGTAGCGGGGGTAGATGAGCAGTTCTTC. It specifies CATSRGVAGVDEQFF.

This chain links TRBV7-2 with TRBJ2-5, with unresolved D. CDR1 and CDR2 from the germline V gene are SGHTA and FQGNSA. V was trimmed by 1 base and J by 9 bases, leaving 12 bases between them. The CDR3 runs to 13 residues. The DNA of the CDR3 is TGTGCCAGCAGCTTAGAAGAGCTGTGGTCCCAGTACTTC. Translation: CASSLEELWSQYF.